This T cell receptor beta chain was obtained from a study of graft-versus-host responses after intestinal transplantation. Study-level information: Anti-thymocyte globulin induction, then tacrolimus and steroids for 3 to 4 years, went to all recipients. Study results and caveats: Early post-transplant declines in HvG were associated with peak levels of circulating GvH clones. GvH clones occurred in recipient marrow; some first appeared in ileum or blood.

Some clones are missing from TCRdb's copy, which holds only in-frame ones; the method was immunoSEQ multiplex PCR. The sample consists of 99,000 or so clones, around 90% of them appearing once. To note about this clone: Its antigen is unidentified.

This TCR was sampled from a human donor who was the organ donor for an intestinal transplant. Material: unstimulated CD8+ T cells sorted from spleen or lymph node cells, obtained before transplant.

The CDR3 DNA reads as TGCGCCAGCAGCCAATTTGACAGGAGCTCCTACAATGAGCAGTTCTTC. Translating gives CASSQFDRSSYNEQFF. The rearrangement uses TRBV4-1 and TRBJ2-1, with D possibly being TRBD1 (6 bases). The V end was cut by 2 bases, the J end by 0 bases, with 11 bases between. The CDR3 has 16 residues. The germline V gene encodes CDR1 MGHRA and CDR2 YSYEKL.